This T cell receptor beta chain was recorded in a study of shared clonotypes between healthy human individuals. Germline values: CDR1 SNHLY, CDR2 FYNNEI. The V end was cut by 6 bases, the J end by 4 bases, with 15 bases between. CDR3 size: 14 residues. Deep-level settings were used for running the assay. Several immunoSEQ plates received, in even portions, the genomic DNA of each subset. Data came from immunoSEQ multiplex PCR; TCRdb stores just in-frame clones and leaves some out. Seen here are around 500,000 clones, approximately 80% observed once, and the top ten hold over 10%. The sequence derives from a woman between 40 and 50 years old in good health. Some clones in this sample may be carry-over from other donors' samples. V usage is TRBV2 and J usage is TRBJ2-5; a possible D gene is TRBD2 (6 bases). Sequenced: PBMCs. Written as DNA, the CDR3 is TGTGCCAGCAGCCCTCGCGGGGTTGTAGAGACCCAGTACTTC. Its translation is CASSPRGVVETQYF.